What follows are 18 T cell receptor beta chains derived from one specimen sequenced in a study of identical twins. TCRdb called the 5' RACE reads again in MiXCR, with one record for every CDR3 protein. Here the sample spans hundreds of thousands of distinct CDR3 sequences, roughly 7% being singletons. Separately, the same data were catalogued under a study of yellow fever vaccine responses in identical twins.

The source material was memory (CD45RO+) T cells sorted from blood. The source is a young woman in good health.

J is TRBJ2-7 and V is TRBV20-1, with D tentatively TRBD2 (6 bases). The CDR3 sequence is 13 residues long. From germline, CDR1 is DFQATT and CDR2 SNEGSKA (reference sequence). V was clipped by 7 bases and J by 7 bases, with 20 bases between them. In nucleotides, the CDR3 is TGCAGTGTTTCAAGGGACTTGCGGATGGAGCAGTACTTC. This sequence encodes CSVSRDLRMEQYF.

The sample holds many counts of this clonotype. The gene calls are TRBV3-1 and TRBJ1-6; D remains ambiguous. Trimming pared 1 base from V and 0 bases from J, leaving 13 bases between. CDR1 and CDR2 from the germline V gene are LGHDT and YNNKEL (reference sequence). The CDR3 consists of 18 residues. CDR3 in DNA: TGTGCCAGCAGCCAAGGTGACCCACAGAACTCCTATAATTCACCCCTCCACTTT. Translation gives CASSQGDPQNSYNSPLHF.

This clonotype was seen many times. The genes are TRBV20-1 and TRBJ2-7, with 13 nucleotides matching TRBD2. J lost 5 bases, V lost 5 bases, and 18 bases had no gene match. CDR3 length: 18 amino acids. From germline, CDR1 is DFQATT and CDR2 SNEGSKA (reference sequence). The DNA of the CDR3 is TGCAGTGCTCCACCCCCGGGACTAGCGGGACGCCTGGGCGACGAGCAGTACTTC. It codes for CSAPPPGLAGRLGDEQYF.

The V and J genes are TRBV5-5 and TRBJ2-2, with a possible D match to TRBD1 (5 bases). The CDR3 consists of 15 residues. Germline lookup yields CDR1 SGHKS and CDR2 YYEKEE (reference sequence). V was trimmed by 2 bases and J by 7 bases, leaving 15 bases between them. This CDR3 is CASSFQGALSGELFF. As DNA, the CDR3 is TGTGCCAGCAGCTTCCAAGGGGCGCTTAGCGGGGAGCTGTTTTTT.

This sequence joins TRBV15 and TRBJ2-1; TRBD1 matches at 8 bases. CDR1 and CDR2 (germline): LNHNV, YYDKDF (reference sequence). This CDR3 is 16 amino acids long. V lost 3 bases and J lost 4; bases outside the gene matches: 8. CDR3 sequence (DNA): TGTGCCACCAGCAGGGAGACAGGGGCAGGGTACAATGAGCAGTTCTTC. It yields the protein CATSRETGAGYNEQFF.

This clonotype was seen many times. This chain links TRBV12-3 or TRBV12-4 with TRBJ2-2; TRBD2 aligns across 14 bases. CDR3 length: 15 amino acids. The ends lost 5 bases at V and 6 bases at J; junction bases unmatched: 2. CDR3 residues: CASSQTSGGAGELFF. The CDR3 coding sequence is TGTGCCAGCAGTCAGACTAGCGGGGGGGCCGGGGAGCTGTTTTTT.

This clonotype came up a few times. In nucleotides, the CDR3 is TGCAGTGCTAGCCGGGGGGACTACCGGGAGCTGTTTTTT. Its translation: CSASRGDYRELFF. J is TRBJ2-2 and V is TRBV20-1; TRBD2 matches at 7 bases. The CDR3 extends over 13 amino acids. CDR1 and CDR2 from the germline V gene are DFQATT and SNEGSKA (reference sequence). The junction had 7 bases not matched to a gene; V was cut back by 3 bases and J by 9 bases.

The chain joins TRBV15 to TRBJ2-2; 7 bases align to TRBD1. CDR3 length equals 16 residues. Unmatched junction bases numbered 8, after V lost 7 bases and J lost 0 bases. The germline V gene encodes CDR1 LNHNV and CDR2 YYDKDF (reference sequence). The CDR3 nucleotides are TGTGCCACCAAAGAGGGACAGAAAGCGAACACCGGGGAGCTGTTTTTT. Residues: CATKEGQKANTGELFF.

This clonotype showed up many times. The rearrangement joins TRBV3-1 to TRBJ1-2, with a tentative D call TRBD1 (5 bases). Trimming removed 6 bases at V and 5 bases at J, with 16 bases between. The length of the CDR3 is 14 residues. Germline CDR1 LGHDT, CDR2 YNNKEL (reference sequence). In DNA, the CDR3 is TGTGCCAGCAGTTTGGGGCAGGGAGAGTATGGCTACACCTTC. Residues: CASSLGQGEYGYTF.

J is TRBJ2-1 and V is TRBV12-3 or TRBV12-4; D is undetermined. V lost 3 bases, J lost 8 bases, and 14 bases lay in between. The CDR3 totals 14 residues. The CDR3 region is CASSFARSSDEQFF. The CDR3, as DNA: TGTGCCAGCAGTTTTGCCAGGTCGTCCGATGAGCAGTTCTTC.

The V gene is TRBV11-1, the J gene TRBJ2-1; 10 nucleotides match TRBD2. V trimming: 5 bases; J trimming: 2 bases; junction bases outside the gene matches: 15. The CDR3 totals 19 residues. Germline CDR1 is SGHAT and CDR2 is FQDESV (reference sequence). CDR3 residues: CASSHGLADKLPPYNEQFF. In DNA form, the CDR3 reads TGTGCCAGCAGCCATGGACTAGCGGACAAACTCCCCCCCTACAATGAGCAGTTCTTC.

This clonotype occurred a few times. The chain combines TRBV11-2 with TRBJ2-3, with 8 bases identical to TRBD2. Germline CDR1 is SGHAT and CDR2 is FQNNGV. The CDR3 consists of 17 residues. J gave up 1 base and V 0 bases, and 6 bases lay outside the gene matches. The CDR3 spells CASSLEVWRGGTDTQYF. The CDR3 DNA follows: TGTGCCAGCAGCTTAGAGGTTTGGCGGGGGGGCACAGATACGCAGTATTTT.

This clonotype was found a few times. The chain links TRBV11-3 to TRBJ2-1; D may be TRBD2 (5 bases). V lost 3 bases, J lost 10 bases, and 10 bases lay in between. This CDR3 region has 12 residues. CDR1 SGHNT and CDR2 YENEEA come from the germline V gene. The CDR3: CASSFLTGEQFF. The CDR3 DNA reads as TGTGCCAGCAGCTTTCTGACGGGGGAGCAGTTCTTC.

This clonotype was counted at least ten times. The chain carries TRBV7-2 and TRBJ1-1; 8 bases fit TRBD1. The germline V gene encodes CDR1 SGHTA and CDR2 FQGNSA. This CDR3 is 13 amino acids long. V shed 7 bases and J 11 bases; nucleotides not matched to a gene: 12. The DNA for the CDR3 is TGTGCCAGCAAACTAGCCCCCCAGGGGGCGGCTTTCTTT. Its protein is CASKLAPQGAAFF.

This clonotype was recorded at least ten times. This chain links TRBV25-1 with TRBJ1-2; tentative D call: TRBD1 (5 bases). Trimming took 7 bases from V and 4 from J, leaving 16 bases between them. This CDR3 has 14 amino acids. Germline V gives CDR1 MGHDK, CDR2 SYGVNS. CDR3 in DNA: TGTGCCAGCACTGAGACAGACCCTAGCTATGGCTACACCTTC. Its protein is CASTETDPSYGYTF.

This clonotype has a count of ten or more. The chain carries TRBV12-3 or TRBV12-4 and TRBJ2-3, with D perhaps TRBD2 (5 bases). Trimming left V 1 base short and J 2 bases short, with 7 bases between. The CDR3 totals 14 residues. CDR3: CASSLEDFTDTQYF. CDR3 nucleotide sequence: TGTGCCAGCAGTTTAGAGGACTTCACAGATACGCAGTATTTT.

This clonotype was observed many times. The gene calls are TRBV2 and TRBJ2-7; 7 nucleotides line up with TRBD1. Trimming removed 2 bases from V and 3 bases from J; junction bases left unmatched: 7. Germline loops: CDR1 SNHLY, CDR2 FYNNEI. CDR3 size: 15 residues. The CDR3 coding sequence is TGTGCCAGCAGTGAAACCGGACAGGTCTACTACGAGCAGTACTTC. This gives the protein CASSETGQVYYEQYF.

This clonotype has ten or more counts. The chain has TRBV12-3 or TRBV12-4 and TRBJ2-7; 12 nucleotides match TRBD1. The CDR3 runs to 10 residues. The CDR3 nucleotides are TGTGCCAGCCCGGGACAGGGGGCCGAGGTC. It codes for CASPGQGAEV.